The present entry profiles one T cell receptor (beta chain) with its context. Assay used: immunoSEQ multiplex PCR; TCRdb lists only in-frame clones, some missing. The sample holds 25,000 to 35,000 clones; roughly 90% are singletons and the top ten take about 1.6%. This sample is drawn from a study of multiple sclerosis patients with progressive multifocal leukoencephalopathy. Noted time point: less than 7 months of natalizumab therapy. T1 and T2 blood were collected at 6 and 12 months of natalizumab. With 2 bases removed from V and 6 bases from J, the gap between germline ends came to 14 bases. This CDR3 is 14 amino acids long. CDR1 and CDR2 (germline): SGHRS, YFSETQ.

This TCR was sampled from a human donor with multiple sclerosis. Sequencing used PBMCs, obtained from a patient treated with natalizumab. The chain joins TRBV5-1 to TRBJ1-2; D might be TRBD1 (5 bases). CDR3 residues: CASSLQVGSNGYTF. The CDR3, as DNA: TGCGCCAGCAGCTTACAGGTGGGAAGTAATGGCTACACCTTC.